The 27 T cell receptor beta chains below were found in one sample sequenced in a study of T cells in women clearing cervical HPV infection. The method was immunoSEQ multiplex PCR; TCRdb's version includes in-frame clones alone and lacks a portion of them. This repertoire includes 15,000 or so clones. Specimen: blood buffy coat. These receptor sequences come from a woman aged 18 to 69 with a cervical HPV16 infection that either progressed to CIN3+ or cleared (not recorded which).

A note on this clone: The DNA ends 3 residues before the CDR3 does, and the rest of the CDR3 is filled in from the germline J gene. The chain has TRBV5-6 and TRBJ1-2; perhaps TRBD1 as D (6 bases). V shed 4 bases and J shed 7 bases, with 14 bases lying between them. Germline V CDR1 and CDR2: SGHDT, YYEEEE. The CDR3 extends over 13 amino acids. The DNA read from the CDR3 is TGTGCCAGCAGCCCGAGAATCAGGGGTGGC. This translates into CASSPRIRGG. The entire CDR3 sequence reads CASSPRIRGGYTF.

CDR3 region: CSAPDRFSPTGNSPLHF. The part of the CDR3 DNA that was read is TGCAGTGCCCCGGACAGATTTTCGCCCACTGGGAATTCACCC. The chain is built from TRBV20-1 and TRBJ1-6, with TRBD1 as a possible D gene (6 bases). Sequencing ends 3 residues short of the CDR3 end; the germline J gene provides the rest. Trimming took 6 bases from V and 7 from J, leaving 25 bases between them. The CDR3 covers 17 residues. Germline values: CDR1 DFQATT, CDR2 SNEGSKA (reference sequence).

The sequenced CDR3 bases are TGCAGTGCTCCCAGCGGGGAGAACTATGGC. It encodes CSAPSGENYG. The full-length CDR3 reads as CSAPSGENYGYTF. This chain joins TRBV20-1 and TRBJ1-2; D unclear. The read ends 3 residues shy of where the CDR3 ends; the end is completed using the germline J gene. Germline V gene sequence: CDR1 DFQATT, CDR2 SNEGSKA (reference sequence). This CDR3 has 13 amino acids. Trimming shortened V by 5 bases and J by 2 bases, and 12 bases separated the two germline ends.

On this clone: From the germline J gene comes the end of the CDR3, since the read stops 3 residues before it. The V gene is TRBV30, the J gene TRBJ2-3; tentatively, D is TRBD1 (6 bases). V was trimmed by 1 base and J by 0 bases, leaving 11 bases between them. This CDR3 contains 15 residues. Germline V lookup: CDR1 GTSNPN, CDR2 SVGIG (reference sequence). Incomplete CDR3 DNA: TGTGCCTGGAGTGCCCCGGGACACAGCACAGATACG. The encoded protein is CAWSAPGHSTDT. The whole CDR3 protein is CAWSAPGHSTDTQYF. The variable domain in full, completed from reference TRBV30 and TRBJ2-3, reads SQTIHQWPATLVQPVGSPLSLECTVEGTSNPNLYWYRQAAGRGLQLLFYSVGIGQISSEVPQNLSASRPQDRQFILSSKKLLLSDSGFYLCAWSAPGHSTDTQYFGPGTRLTVL.

CDR3 bases read: TGTGCCACCTATGTTTCACCC. Its protein is CATYVSP. The full CDR3 protein is CATYVSPLHF. The chain links TRBV28 to TRBJ1-6; unclear D gene. The read ends 3 residues shy of where the CDR3 ends; the end is completed using the germline J gene. The length of the CDR3 is 10 residues. Trimming pared 10 bases from V and 9 bases from J, leaving 7 bases between. Per the germline V gene, CDR1 is MDHEN and CDR2 is SYDVKM.

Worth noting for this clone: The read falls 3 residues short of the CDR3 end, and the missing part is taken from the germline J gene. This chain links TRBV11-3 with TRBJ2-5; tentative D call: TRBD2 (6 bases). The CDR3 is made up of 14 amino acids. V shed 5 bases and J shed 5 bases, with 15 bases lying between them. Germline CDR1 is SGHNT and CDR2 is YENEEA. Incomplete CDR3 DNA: TGTGCCAGCAGCCCCAATAGCGGCGGGGAGACC. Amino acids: CASSPNSGGET. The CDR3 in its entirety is CASSPNSGGETQYF.

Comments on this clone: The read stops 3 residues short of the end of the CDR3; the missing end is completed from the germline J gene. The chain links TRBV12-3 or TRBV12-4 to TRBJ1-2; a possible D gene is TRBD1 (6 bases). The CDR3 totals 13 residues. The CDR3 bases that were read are TGTGCCAGCAGATTGACAGGATTGGGCGGC. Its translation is CASRLTGLGG. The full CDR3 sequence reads CASRLTGLGGYTF.

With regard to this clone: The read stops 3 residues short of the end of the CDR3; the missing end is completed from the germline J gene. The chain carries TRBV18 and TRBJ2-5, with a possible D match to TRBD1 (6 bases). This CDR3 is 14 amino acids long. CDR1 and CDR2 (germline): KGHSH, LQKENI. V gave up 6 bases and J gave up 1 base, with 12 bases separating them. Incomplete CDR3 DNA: TGTGCCAGCTCCCTCGGACAGTTCCAAGAGACC. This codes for CASSLGQFQET. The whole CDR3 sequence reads CASSLGQFQETQYF.

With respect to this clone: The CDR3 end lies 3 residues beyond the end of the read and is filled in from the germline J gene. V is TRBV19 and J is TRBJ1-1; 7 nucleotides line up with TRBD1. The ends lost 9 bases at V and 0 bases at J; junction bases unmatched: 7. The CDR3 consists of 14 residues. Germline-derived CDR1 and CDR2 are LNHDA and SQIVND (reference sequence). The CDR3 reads CASRDSHLNTEAFF. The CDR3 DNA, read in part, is TGTGCCAGCAGGGACAGCCATTTGAACACTGAA.

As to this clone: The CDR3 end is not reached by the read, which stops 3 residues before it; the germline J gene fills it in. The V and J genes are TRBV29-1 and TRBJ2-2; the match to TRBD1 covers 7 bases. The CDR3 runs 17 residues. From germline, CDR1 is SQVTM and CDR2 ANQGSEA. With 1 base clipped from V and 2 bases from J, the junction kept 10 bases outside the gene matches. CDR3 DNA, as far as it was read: TGCAGCGTTGAAGTAAGACCCGGGACAGCAAACACCGGGGAG. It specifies CSVEVRPGTANTGE. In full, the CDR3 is CSVEVRPGTANTGELFF.

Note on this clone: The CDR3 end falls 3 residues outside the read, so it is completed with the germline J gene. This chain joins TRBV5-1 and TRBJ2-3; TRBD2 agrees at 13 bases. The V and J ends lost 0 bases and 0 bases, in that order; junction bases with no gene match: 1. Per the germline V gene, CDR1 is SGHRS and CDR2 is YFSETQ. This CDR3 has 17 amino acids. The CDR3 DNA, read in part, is TGCGCCAGCAGCTTGGGGACTAGCGGGGGTAGCACAGATACG. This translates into CASSLGTSGGSTDT. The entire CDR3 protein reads CASSLGTSGGSTDTQYF.

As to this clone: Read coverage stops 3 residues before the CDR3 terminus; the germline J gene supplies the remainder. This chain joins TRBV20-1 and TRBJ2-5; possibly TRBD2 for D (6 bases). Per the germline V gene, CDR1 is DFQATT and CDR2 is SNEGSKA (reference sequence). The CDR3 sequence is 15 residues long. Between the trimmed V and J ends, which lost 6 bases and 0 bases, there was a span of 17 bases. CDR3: CSAPFPRLDQETQYF. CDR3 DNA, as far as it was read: TGCAGTGCCCCCTTCCCACGACTAGACCAAGAGACC.

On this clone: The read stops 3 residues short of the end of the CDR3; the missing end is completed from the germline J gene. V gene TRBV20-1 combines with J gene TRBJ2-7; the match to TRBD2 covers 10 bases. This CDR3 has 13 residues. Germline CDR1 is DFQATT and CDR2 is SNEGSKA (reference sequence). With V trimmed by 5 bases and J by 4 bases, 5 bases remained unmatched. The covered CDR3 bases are TGCAGTGCTCGACTAGCGGGCCTTTACGAG. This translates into CSARLAGLYE. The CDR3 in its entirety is CSARLAGLYEQYF.

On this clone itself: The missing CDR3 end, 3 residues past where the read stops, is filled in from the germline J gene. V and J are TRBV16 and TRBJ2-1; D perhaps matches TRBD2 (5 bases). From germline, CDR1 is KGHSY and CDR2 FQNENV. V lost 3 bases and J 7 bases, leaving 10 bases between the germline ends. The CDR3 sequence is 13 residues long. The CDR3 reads CASSQASLNEQFF. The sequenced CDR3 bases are TGTGCCAGCAGCCAGGCTAGCTTGAATGAG.

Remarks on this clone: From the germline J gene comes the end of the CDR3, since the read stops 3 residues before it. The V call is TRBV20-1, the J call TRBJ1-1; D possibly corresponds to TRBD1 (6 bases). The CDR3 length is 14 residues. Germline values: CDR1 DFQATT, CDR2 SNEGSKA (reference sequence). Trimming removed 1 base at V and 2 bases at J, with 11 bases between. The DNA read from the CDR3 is TGCAGTGCTAGAGTAGGACAGCTCAACACTGAA. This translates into CSARVGQLNTE. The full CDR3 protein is CSARVGQLNTEAFF.

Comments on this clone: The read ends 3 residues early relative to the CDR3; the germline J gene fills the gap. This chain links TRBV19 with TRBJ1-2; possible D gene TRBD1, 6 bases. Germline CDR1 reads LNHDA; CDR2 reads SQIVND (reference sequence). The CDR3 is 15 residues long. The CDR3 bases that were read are TGTGCCAGTAGTATAGATAGTTGGCAGGGACAAGGC. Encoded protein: CASSIDSWQGQG. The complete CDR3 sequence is CASSIDSWQGQGYTF. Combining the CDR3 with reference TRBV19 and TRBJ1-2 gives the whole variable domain DGGITQSPKYLFRKEGQNVTLSCEQNLNHDAMYWYRQDPGQGLRLIYYSQIVNDFQKGDIAEGYSVSREKKESFPLTVTSAQKNPTAFYLCASSIDSWQGQGYTFGSGTRLTVV.

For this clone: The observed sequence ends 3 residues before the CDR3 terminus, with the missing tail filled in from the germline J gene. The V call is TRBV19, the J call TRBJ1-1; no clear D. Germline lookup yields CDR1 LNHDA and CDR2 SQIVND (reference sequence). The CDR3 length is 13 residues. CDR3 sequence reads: CASSIVGSVKAFF. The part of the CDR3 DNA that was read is TGTGCCAGTAGTATAGTTGGCAGCGTGAAA.

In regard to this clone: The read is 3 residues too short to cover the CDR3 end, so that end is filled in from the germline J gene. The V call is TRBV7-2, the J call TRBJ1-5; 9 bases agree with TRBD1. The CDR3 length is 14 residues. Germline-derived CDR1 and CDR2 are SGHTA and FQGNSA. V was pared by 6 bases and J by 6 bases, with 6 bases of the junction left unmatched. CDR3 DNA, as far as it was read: TGTGCCAGCAGTTTGACAGGGGGAACTCAGCCC. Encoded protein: CASSLTGGTQP. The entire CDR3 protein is CASSLTGGTQPQHF.

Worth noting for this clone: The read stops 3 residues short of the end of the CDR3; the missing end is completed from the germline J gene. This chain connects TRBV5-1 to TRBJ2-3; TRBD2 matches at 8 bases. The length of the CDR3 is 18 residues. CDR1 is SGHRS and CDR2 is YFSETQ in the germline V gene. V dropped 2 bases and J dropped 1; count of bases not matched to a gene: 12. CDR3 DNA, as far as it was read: TGCGCCAGCAGCTTAGGCCGGGGGGGCGTTTTTGGCACAGATACG. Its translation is CASSLGRGGVFGTDT. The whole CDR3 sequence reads CASSLGRGGVFGTDTQYF.

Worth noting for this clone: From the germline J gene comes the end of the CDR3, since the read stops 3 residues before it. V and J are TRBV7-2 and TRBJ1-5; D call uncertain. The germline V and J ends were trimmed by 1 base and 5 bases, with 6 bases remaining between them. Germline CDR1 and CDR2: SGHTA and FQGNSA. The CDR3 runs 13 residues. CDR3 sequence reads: CASSLERYQPQHF. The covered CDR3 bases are TGTGCCAGCAGCTTAGAAAGGTATCAGCCC. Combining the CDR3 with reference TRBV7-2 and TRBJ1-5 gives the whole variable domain GAGVSQSPSNKVTEKGKDVELRCDPISGHTALYWYRQSLGQGLEFLIYFQGNSAPDKSGLPSDRFSAERTGGSVSTLTIQRTQQEDSAVYLCASSLERYQPQHFGDGTRLSIL.

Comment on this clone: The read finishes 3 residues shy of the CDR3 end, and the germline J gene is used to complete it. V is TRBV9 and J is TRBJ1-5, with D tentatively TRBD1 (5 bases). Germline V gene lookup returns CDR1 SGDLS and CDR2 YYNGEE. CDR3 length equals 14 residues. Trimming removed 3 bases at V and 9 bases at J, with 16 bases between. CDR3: CASSADTTGWPQHF. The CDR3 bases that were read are TGTGCCAGCAGCGCGGACACTACAGGCTGGCCC.

CDR3 protein: CASNPTRQGGEQYF. The sequenced part of the CDR3 DNA is TGTGCCAGCAACCCCACCCGGCAGGGGGGCGAG. V gene TRBV11-2 combines with J gene TRBJ2-7; D might be TRBD1 (7 bases). Sequencing ends 3 residues short of the CDR3 end; the germline J gene provides the rest. Looked up from germline, CDR1 is SGHAT and CDR2 is FQNNGV. V was cut by 7 bases and J by 6 bases, with 19 bases left in between. The CDR3 runs 14 residues. The variable domain in full, with the rest retrieved from reference TRBV11-2 and TRBJ2-7, is EAGVAQSPRYKIIEKRQSVAFWCNPISGHATLYWYQQILGQGPKLLIQFQNNGVVDDSQLPKDRFSAERLKGVDSTLKIQPAKLEDSAVYLCASNPTRQGGEQYFGPGTRLTVT.

Incomplete CDR3 DNA: TGTGCCAGCGGTCGGGGGGGCTACAATCAGCCC. It specifies CASGRGGYNQP. The CDR3 in full is CASGRGGYNQPQHF. The chain is built from TRBV2 and TRBJ1-5, with D perhaps matching TRBD1 (6 bases). The missing CDR3 end, 3 residues past where the read stops, is filled in from the germline J gene. CDR3 length: 14 amino acids. V shed 8 bases and J shed 3 bases, with 14 bases lying between them. The germline CDR1 and CDR2 sequences are SNHLY and FYNNEI.

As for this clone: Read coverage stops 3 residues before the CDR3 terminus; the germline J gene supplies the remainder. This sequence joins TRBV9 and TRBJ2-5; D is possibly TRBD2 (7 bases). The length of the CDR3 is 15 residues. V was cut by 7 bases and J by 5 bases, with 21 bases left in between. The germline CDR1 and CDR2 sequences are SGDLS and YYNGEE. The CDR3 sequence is CASSEGGGYRETQYF. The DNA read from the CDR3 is TGTGCCAGCTCCGAGGGGGGGGGATACCGGGAGACC.

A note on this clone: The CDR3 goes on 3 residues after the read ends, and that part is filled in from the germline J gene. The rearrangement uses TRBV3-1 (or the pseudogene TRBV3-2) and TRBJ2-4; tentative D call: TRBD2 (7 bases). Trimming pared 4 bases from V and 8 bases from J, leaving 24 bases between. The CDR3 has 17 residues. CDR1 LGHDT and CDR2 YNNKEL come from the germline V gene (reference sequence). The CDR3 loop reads CASSPDRGLGGFYIQYF. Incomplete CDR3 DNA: TGTGCCAGCAGCCCAGACCGTGGACTAGGGGGTTTTTACATT.

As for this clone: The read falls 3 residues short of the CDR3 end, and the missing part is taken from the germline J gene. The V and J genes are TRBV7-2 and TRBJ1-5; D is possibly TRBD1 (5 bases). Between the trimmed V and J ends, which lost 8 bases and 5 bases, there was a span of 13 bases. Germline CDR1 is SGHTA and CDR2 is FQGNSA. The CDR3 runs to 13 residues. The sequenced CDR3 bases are TGTGCCAGCCGAGGGGAGTACGATCAGCCC. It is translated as CASRGEYDQP. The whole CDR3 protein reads CASRGEYDQPQHF.

The CDR3 loop reads CASSLGPTSTDTQYF. The sequenced CDR3 bases are TGTGCCAGCAGCTTAGGTCCTACGTCCACAGATACG. This rearrangement joins TRBV11-2 to TRBJ2-3; D uncertain. The read ends 3 residues before the CDR3 terminus; that terminus is restored from the germline J gene. The V gene's germline CDR1 is SGHAT and CDR2 FQNNGV. This CDR3 is 15 amino acids long. V shed 1 base and J shed 2 bases, with 10 bases lying between them.